Each of the 20 T cell receptor beta chains below was sequenced from the same sample in a study of cytomegalovirus exposure and HLA in healthy donors. The PCR ran on 60 Vbeta and 13 Jbeta primers. The assay was immunoSEQ multiplex PCR, and TCRdb's table has in-frame clones only and misses some. The sample consists of tens of thousands of clones, less than 80% of them appearing once. The sample comprised PBMCs. These receptor sequences come from a woman aged 45-65 years in good health and CMV-seropositive.

This clone has only a few counts. The CDR3 bases are TGTGCCAGCAGCCACAGGGGAAGCGAGCAGTACTTC. Amino acid sequence: CASSHRGSEQYF. V usage is TRBV7-9 and J usage is TRBJ2-7; 7 nucleotides match TRBD1. The CDR3 is 12 amino acids. Germline V lookup: CDR1 SEHNR, CDR2 FQNEAQ (reference sequence). The junction had 4 bases not matched to a gene; V was cut back by 5 bases and J by 6 bases.

The rearrangement links TRBV27 to TRBJ1-3; D remains unclear. Germline V gene sequence: CDR1 MNHEY, CDR2 SMNVEV (reference sequence). The V end was cut by 6 bases, the J end by 4 bases, with 16 bases between. This CDR3 is 15 amino acids long. Here the CDR3 reads CASRGFQATGNTIYF. As DNA, the CDR3 is TGTGCCAGCAGAGGTTTCCAGGCGACCGGAAACACCATATATTTT.

Within the sample, this clone is medium-sized. The chain recombines TRBV7-9 with TRBJ2-7, with a possible D match to TRBD2 (5 bases). CDR3 length: 13 residues. Germline V gene lookup returns CDR1 SEHNR and CDR2 FQNEAQ (reference sequence). V lost 5 bases and J lost 7, with 15 bases in between. CDR3 in amino acids: CASSLGPSWEQYV. The CDR3 bases are TGTGCCAGCAGCCTAGGCCCTAGCTGGGAGCAGTACGTC.

The rearrangement links TRBV19 to TRBJ2-7; D unresolved. With 10 bases removed from V and 0 bases from J, the gap between germline ends came to 16 bases. The CDR3 is 14 amino acids. Germline V gives CDR1 LNHDA, CDR2 SQIVND (reference sequence). In DNA, the CDR3 is TGTGCCACCTCTGCGGCTTTCAGCTCCTACGAGCAGTACTTC. Translated: CATSAAFSSYEQYF. The variable domain in full, with the rest retrieved from reference TRBV19 and TRBJ2-7, is DGGITQSPKYLFRKEGQNVTLSCEQNLNHDAMYWYRQDPGQGLRLIYYSQIVNDFQKGDIAEGYSVSREKKESFPLTVTSAQKNPTAFYLCATSAAFSSYEQYFGPGTRLTVT.

This chain's CDR3 is CASSVGAPTGPIYGYTF. In DNA, the CDR3 is TGTGCCAGCAGCGTAGGGGCCCCAACCGGCCCCATCTATGGCTACACCTTC. The rearrangement joins TRBV9 to TRBJ1-2; D gene ambiguous. The CDR3 has 17 residues. Germline V gene data show CDR1 as SGDLS and CDR2 as YYNGEE. Trimming cost V 0 bases and J 4 bases, with 19 bases left between them.

The chain employs TRBV27 and TRBJ1-2, with 9 nucleotides matching TRBD1. V was pared by 4 bases and J by 6 bases, with 9 bases of the junction left unmatched. The CDR3 consists of 15 residues. The germline CDR1 and CDR2 sequences are MNHEY and SMNVEV (reference sequence). As DNA, the CDR3 is TGTGCCAGCAGTTCACTCCCGGGACAGGGACATGGCTACACCTTC. It is translated as CASSSLPGQGHGYTF.

The genes are TRBV15 and TRBJ1-2; TRBD1 aligns across 9 bases. The length of the CDR3 is 17 residues. Germline V gives CDR1 LNHNV, CDR2 YYDKDF (reference sequence). V was pared by 2 bases and J by 2 bases, with 9 bases of the junction left unmatched. For the CDR3, the DNA is TGTGCCACCAGCAGACACCCCAAAGGACAGGGGAACTATGGCTACACCTTC. Amino acid sequence: CATSRHPKGQGNYGYTF.

This chain joins TRBV7-2 and TRBJ1-1; TRBD1 is a possible D gene (6 bases). V lost 5 bases and J 2 bases, leaving 15 bases between the germline ends. Germline lookup yields CDR1 SGHTA and CDR2 FQGNSA. This CDR3 is built from 15 residues. The chain's CDR3 is CASSRTGGQNTEAFF. The CDR3 DNA sequence: TGTGCCAGCAGCCGAACGGGGGGGCAAAACACTGAAGCTTTCTTT.

The sample holds a few counts of this clone. The rearrangement uses TRBV7-9 and TRBJ1-4; tentatively, D is TRBD1 (6 bases). V lost 5 bases and J lost 4, with 11 bases in between. Germline V CDR1 and CDR2: SEHNR, FQNEAQ (reference sequence). This CDR3 contains 14 residues. The CDR3 loop reads CASSKQGGNEKLFF. CDR3 nucleotides: TGTGCCAGCAGCAAACAGGGTGGTAATGAAAAACTGTTTTTT.

The chain is built from TRBV14 and TRBJ2-7; tentative D call: TRBD1 (6 bases). Germline loops: CDR1 SGHDN, CDR2 FVKESK. This CDR3 has 17 residues. Trimming removed 5 bases at V and 3 bases at J, with 23 bases between. CDR3 bases: TGTGCCAGCAGCGAACGAACGCCGGGACACCTTTACTACGAGCAGTACTTC. Translation gives CASSERTPGHLYYEQYF.

The V gene is TRBV29-1, the J gene TRBJ1-2; TRBD1 agrees at 9 bases. Looked up from germline, CDR1 is SQVTM and CDR2 is ANQGSEA. V gave up 6 bases and J gave up 4 bases; unmatched junction bases: 12. The CDR3 has 15 residues. CDR3 in DNA: TGCAGCGTGCCCCTACGGACAGGGGTCGGCTATGGCTACACCTTC. It specifies CSVPLRTGVGYGYTF.

J is TRBJ1-2 and V is TRBV7-9; 7 nucleotides match TRBD1. This CDR3 contains 15 residues. The trim removed 5 bases at V and 8 bases at J, leaving 14 bases unmatched. Per the germline V gene, CDR1 is SEHNR and CDR2 is FQNEAQ (reference sequence). The CDR3 spells CASSARGDFSWGYTF. CDR3 DNA: TGTGCCAGCAGCGCCAGGGGGGACTTCTCATGGGGCTACACCTTC.

The chain employs TRBV29-1 and TRBJ1-2; a possible D gene is TRBD1 (6 bases). Germline values: CDR1 SQVTM, CDR2 ANQGSEA. V dropped 3 bases and J dropped 8 bases, with 25 bases sitting between them. The CDR3 extends over 16 amino acids. CDR3 in amino acids: CSVEKGRGVSSPGYTF. The CDR3 nucleotides are TGCAGCGTTGAGAAGGGCAGGGGCGTCTCGTCTCCCGGCTACACCTTC.

The V call is TRBV9, the J call TRBJ2-1; TRBD1 matches at 10 bases. The V segment lost 0 bases and the J segment 4 bases; nucleotides outside the gene matches: 4. From germline, CDR1 is SGDLS and CDR2 YYNGEE. The CDR3 consists of 16 residues. CDR3 DNA: TGTGCCAGCAGCGTAGCTGGGGACAGGGGTTACAATGAGCAGTTCTTC. This encodes CASSVAGDRGYNEQFF.

This rearrangement joins TRBV9 to TRBJ2-7; possibly TRBD1 for D (5 bases). Trimming took off 0 bases at V and 5 bases at J, with 18 bases between the two ends. This CDR3 is 16 amino acids long. The germline V gene has CDR1 SGDLS and CDR2 YYNGEE. CDR3 loop: CASSVGFAGQSNEQYF. In DNA, the CDR3 is TGTGCCAGCAGCGTAGGTTTTGCAGGGCAATCCAACGAGCAGTACTTC.

In DNA, the CDR3 is TGTGCCAGCCATAACAGGGTAGCTTTCTTT. Its protein is CASHNRVAFF. This chain uses TRBV19 with TRBJ1-1; D possibly corresponds to TRBD1 (6 bases). Looked up from germline, CDR1 is LNHDA and CDR2 is SQIVND (reference sequence). The CDR3 is 10 residues long. V lost 9 bases to trimming and J lost 10 bases, with 12 bases between them.

This clone is a singleton in its sample. The CDR3 coding sequence is TGCGCCAGCAGCCAGCTAGGTGCTACGCAGTATTTT. It yields the protein CASSQLGATQYF. This chain joins TRBV4-1 and TRBJ2-3; D gene unclear. The germline V and J ends were trimmed by 3 bases and 8 bases, with 9 bases remaining between them. In germline, CDR1 is MGHRA, CDR2 YSYEKL. This CDR3 region has 12 residues.

The rearrangement joins TRBV18 to TRBJ2-2, with TRBD1 as a possible D gene (5 bases). Germline-derived CDR1 and CDR2 are KGHSH and LQKENI. V lost 6 bases to trimming and J lost 1 base, with 12 bases between them. There are 15 residues in the CDR3. In nucleotides, the CDR3 is TGTGCCAGCTCGAACCAGGGCGAGAACACCGGGGAGCTGTTTTTT. Translated, it gives CASSNQGENTGELFF.

This sequence joins TRBV2 and TRBJ2-3; TRBD2 aligns across 11 bases. The CDR3 totals 19 residues. Per the germline V gene, CDR1 is SNHLY and CDR2 is FYNNEI. Trimming removed 7 bases from V and 5 bases from J; junction bases left unmatched: 20. This CDR3 is CASTLSRGILAGEGDTQYF. Written as DNA, the CDR3 is TGTGCCAGCACCCTCTCGAGGGGAATACTAGCGGGGGAGGGAGATACGCAGTATTTT.

The V call is TRBV5-1, the J call TRBJ1-1; D is unclear. Germline loops: CDR1 SGHRS, CDR2 YFSETQ. V dropped 4 bases and J dropped 7 bases, with 17 bases sitting between them. The CDR3 is made up of 14 amino acids. CDR3 in DNA: TGCGCCAGCAGCCCTCGGGAGGGTCTGGATGAAGCTTTCTTT. Protein: CASSPREGLDEAFF.